This T cell receptor beta chain was recovered during a study of shared clonotypes between healthy human individuals. Splitting of CD4+ cells produced CD45RA+ naive and CD45RA-negative memory subsets. Libraries were prepared by immunoSEQ multiplex PCR; TCRdb keeps only in-frame clonotypes and omits some of them. This sample has more than 550,000 clones, with 55% to 80% found just once. This CDR3 has 14 amino acids. V was trimmed by 4 bases and J by 5 bases, leaving 12 bases between them. Germline CDR1 reads LNHDA; CDR2 reads SQIVND (reference sequence). The TCR was taken from a woman aged 25 to 39 in good health. Sequenced material: memory CD4+ T cells sorted from blood. Stated subset: CD45RA-negative fraction. The chain recombines TRBV19 with TRBJ1-5; D ambiguous. Here the CDR3 reads CASSNWQDHQPQHF. The DNA of the CDR3 is TGTGCCAGTAGTAATTGGCAGGACCATCAGCCCCAGCATTTT.